The 30 T cell receptor beta chains below come from one sample, sequenced in a study of T cell responses to AZD1222 COVID-19 vaccine. Produced via immunoSEQ multiplex PCR; TCRdb's table is partial and in-frame only. The sample shows over 40,000 clones, 75% to 85% of them seen only once. This material consisted of peripheral blood, taken on day 0 of AZD1222 vaccination. These TCRs come from an adult in good health.

The chain uses TRBV12-5 and TRBJ2-3; TRBD1 or TRBD2 may be the D gene (5 bases each). CDR1 LGHNT and CDR2 FRNRAP come from the germline V gene. Trimming took 2 bases from V and 2 from J, leaving 20 bases between them. CDR3 length: 18 residues. The chain's CDR3 is CASGLPRDRGANTDTQYF. CDR3 coding DNA: TGTGCTAGTGGTTTGCCCCGGGACCGCGGAGCCAACACAGATACGCAGTATTTT.

This chain joins TRBV7-2 and TRBJ2-1; TRBD2 agrees at 7 bases. CDR3 length: 16 residues. Germline lookup yields CDR1 SGHTA and CDR2 FQGNSA. The V segment lost 4 bases and the J segment 6 bases; nucleotides outside the gene matches: 12. The CDR3: CASSSPLTPGGNEQFF. For the CDR3, the DNA is TGTGCCAGCAGCTCTCCTCTAACTCCGGGAGGCAATGAGCAGTTCTTC.

This chain joins TRBV18 and TRBJ2-3; D is undetermined. V lost 4 bases and J lost 0, with 5 bases in between. Germline lookup yields CDR1 KGHSH and CDR2 LQKENI. The length of the CDR3 is 13 residues. DNA of the CDR3: TGTGCCAGCTCACGAGATAGCACAGATACGCAGTATTTT. Its translation is CASSRDSTDTQYF. Complete variable domain (other parts from reference TRBV18 and TRBJ2-3): NAGVMQNPRHLVRRRGQEARLRCSPMKGHSHVYWYRQLPEEGLKFMVYLQKENIIDESGMPKERFSAEFPKEGPSILRIQQVVRGDSAAYFCASSRDSTDTQYFGPGTRLTVL.

The DNA of the CDR3 is TGCGCCAGCAGCGCCGACGGTAGCTCCTACAATGAGCAGTTCTTC. Protein product: CASSADGSSYNEQFF. This rearrangement joins TRBV5-1 to TRBJ2-1; D is unresolved. The CDR3 loop spans 15 amino acids. The V end lost 4 bases, the J end lost 0 bases, and 11 bases lay between the germline ends. CDR1 and CDR2 (germline): SGHRS, YFSETQ.

The V gene is TRBV19, the J gene TRBJ2-2, with D maybe TRBD2 (5 bases). The germline V gene encodes CDR1 LNHDA and CDR2 SQIVND (reference sequence). V was trimmed by 7 bases and J by 2 bases, leaving 11 bases between them. The CDR3 is 14 amino acids. The CDR3 region is CASMKLANTGELFF. The CDR3 region has the DNA TGTGCCAGTATGAAGCTAGCTAACACCGGGGAGCTGTTTTTT.

V and J are TRBV10-3 and TRBJ2-6; D is perhaps TRBD1 (5 bases). CDR3 size: 19 residues. Germline CDR1 ENHRY, CDR2 SYGVKD. Trimming cost V 2 bases and J 0 bases, with 17 bases left between them. CDR3 amino acids: CAISEPAFRDDSGANVLTF. In DNA, the CDR3 is TGTGCCATCAGTGAGCCCGCATTCAGGGATGACTCTGGGGCCAACGTCCTGACTTTC.

The chain couples TRBV20-1 to TRBJ1-2; D unclear. This CDR3 region has 10 residues. V was pared by 4 bases and J by 4 bases, with 4 bases between. CDR1 is DFQATT and CDR2 is SNEGSKA in the germline V gene (reference sequence). In DNA form, the CDR3 reads TGCAGTGCTAATAGCTATGGCTACACCTTC. This translates into CSANSYGYTF.

The V call is TRBV28, the J call TRBJ2-5; maybe TRBD2 (5 bases). The CDR3 is 12 residues long. Germline CDR1 MDHEN, CDR2 SYDVKM. V lost 6 bases and J 4 bases, leaving 9 bases between the germline ends. CDR3 amino acids: CASSRRPETQYF. The DNA for the CDR3 is TGTGCCAGCAGCCGGAGGCCAGAGACCCAGTACTTC.

The gene calls are TRBV10-3 and TRBJ2-7; 12 positions agree with TRBD2. The J segment lost 1 base and the V segment lost 1 base, leaving 2 bases of the junction unmatched. Per the germline V gene, CDR1 is ENHRY and CDR2 is SYGVKD. This CDR3 has 16 amino acids. The CDR3 loop reads CAISELTSGRSYEQYF. The CDR3 DNA is TGTGCCATCAGTGAGTTGACTAGCGGGAGATCCTACGAGCAGTACTTC.

The rearrangement uses TRBV5-4 and TRBJ1-4, with 9 bases identical to TRBD1. The CDR3 is 17 residues long. After removal of 4 bases from V and 0 bases from J, the junction contained 7 bases not matched to a gene. CDR1 is SGHNT, CDR2 YYREEE, per germline (reference sequence). CDR3: CASSLRTGATTNEKLFF. The CDR3 nucleotides are TGTGCCAGCAGCCTCCGGACAGGGGCGACAACTAATGAAAAACTGTTTTTT. Filled out from reference TRBV5-4 and TRBJ1-4, the complete variable domain reads ETGVTQSPTHLIKTRGQQVTLRCSSQSGHNTVSWYQQALGQGPQFIFQYYREEENGRGNFPPRFSGLQFPNYSSELNVNALELDDSALYLCASSLRTGATTNEKLFFGSGTQLSVL.

The chain employs TRBV3-1 (or the pseudogene TRBV3-2) and TRBJ1-1; 8 nucleotides match TRBD1. Germline CDR1 LGHDT, CDR2 YNNKEL (reference sequence). Trimming at V came to 5 bases and at J to 3 bases, leaving 8 bases not matched to a gene. The CDR3 has 15 amino acids. CDR3 residues: CASSAISTGDTEAFF. For the CDR3, the DNA is TGTGCCAGCAGCGCAATTTCGACAGGGGACACTGAAGCTTTCTTT.

This clone is a singleton in its sample. The J gene is TRBJ2-3, the V gene TRBV13; TRBD1 agrees at 8 bases. The CDR3 runs 16 residues. Looked up from germline, CDR1 is PRHDT and CDR2 is FYEKMQ (reference sequence). J was trimmed by 1 base and V by 0 bases; bases with no gene match: 3. This chain's CDR3 is CASSLGAGGGTDTQYF. The CDR3 DNA reads TGTGCCAGCAGCTTAGGGGCAGGGGGCGGCACAGATACGCAGTATTTT.

V gene TRBV28 combines with J gene TRBJ2-7; 7 bases line up with TRBD1. CDR3 length: 16 amino acids. Per the germline V gene, CDR1 is MDHEN and CDR2 is SYDVKM. The V segment lost 8 bases and the J segment 2 bases; nucleotides outside the gene matches: 15. CDR3 region: CASHGRSTGVPYEQYF. CDR3 in DNA: TGTGCCAGCCACGGCAGGTCTACAGGGGTTCCCTACGAGCAGTACTTC.

The chain couples TRBV3-1 (or the pseudogene TRBV3-2) to TRBJ2-7; D gene uncertain. Germline CDR1 reads LGHDT; CDR2 reads YNNKEL (reference sequence). The CDR3 is 14 amino acids. The germline V and J ends were trimmed by 5 bases and 0 bases, with 11 bases remaining between them. CDR3 loop: CASSATPVSYEQYF. For the CDR3, the DNA is TGTGCCAGCAGCGCGACACCAGTCTCCTACGAGCAGTACTTC.

Here the CDR3 reads CASSYGGTGNSPLHF. The CDR3 bases are TGTGCCAGCAGTTACGGAGGGACAGGGAATTCACCCCTCCACTTT. The J gene is TRBJ1-6, the V gene TRBV6-5; 9 nucleotides match TRBD1. V was pared by 2 bases and J by 7 bases, with 3 bases of the junction left unmatched. CDR3 size: 15 residues. CDR1 is MNHEY, CDR2 SVGAGI, per germline.

In this sample, this clone turned up once. The chain links TRBV24-1 to TRBJ2-1, with 16 bases aligning to TRBD2. The CDR3 is made up of 18 amino acids. Germline values: CDR1 KGHDR, CDR2 SFDVKD. J lost 8 bases, V lost 0 bases, and 6 bases had no gene match. The CDR3 spells CATSDLPGTSGRAHEQFF. DNA for the CDR3: TGTGCCACCAGTGATTTGCCCGGGACTAGCGGGAGGGCCCATGAGCAGTTCTTC.

This clone was counted a few times. This chain uses TRBV6-5 with TRBJ2-7, with a tentative D call TRBD1 (6 bases). V was pared by 10 bases and J by 4 bases, with 17 bases between. The CDR3 is made up of 13 amino acids. CDR1 MNHEY and CDR2 SVGAGI come from the germline V gene. CDR3 nucleotides: TGTGCCACCCAGGGGCCGGGATCTTACGAGCAGTACTTC. It yields the protein CATQGPGSYEQYF.

This chain connects TRBV7-9 to TRBJ1-1; D unresolved. The CDR3 is made up of 13 amino acids. CDR1 SEHNR and CDR2 FQNEAQ come from the germline V gene (reference sequence). Trimming removed 5 bases at V and 3 bases at J, with 10 bases between. The CDR3 spells CASSPTQDTEAFF. CDR3 DNA: TGTGCCAGCAGCCCCACCCAGGACACTGAAGCTTTCTTT. Complete variable domain (other parts from reference TRBV7-9 and TRBJ1-1): DTGVSQNPRHKITKRGQNVTFRCDPISEHNRLYWYRQTLGQGPEFLTYFQNEAQLEKSRLLSDRFSAERPKGSFSTLEIQRTEQGDSAMYLCASSPTQDTEAFFGQGTRLTVV.

The chain couples TRBV4-1 to TRBJ2-7; TRBD2 matches at 8 bases. The CDR3 consists of 15 residues. The J segment lost 5 bases and the V segment lost 3 bases, leaving 9 bases of the junction unmatched. CDR1 and CDR2 from the germline V gene are MGHRA and YSYEKL. The CDR3 sequence is CASSQPGLGFHEQYF. The CDR3 bases are TGCGCCAGCAGCCAGCCGGGACTAGGTTTCCACGAGCAGTACTTC.

This clone has only one observation. The chain carries TRBV15 and TRBJ2-7, with 10 bases identical to TRBD2. Trimming at V came to 0 bases and at J to 4 bases, leaving 6 bases not matched to a gene. Germline CDR1 is LNHNV and CDR2 is YYDKDF (reference sequence). CDR3 length equals 16 residues. The CDR3 DNA reads TGTGCCACCAGCAGAGATTCGGCTAGCGGGAGATACGAGCAGTACTTC. This codes for CATSRDSASGRYEQYF.

The V gene is TRBV13, the J gene TRBJ2-1; D assignment may be TRBD1 or TRBD2 (5 bases each). Trimming removed 0 bases from V and 4 bases from J, with 10 bases in between. Germline V gives CDR1 PRHDT, CDR2 FYEKMQ (reference sequence). The CDR3 has 15 residues. The CDR3 region has the DNA TGTGCCAGCAGCTTAGGCAGGGACCATTACAATGAGCAGTTCTTC. Protein: CASSLGRDHYNEQFF.

This chain joins TRBV18 and TRBJ2-1; 8 positions agree with TRBD1. This CDR3 is built from 14 residues. V lost 0 bases to trimming and J lost 15 bases; unmatched junction nucleotides: 10. CDR1 KGHSH and CDR2 LQKENI come from the germline V gene. Here the CDR3 reads CASSPPSGQARLFF. The CDR3 bases are TGTGCCAGCTCACCACCGTCGGGACAGGCCCGTTTGTTCTTC.

This clone occurred a few times. V is TRBV4-1 and J is TRBJ1-1; TRBD1 might be the D (5 bases). Germline assignment: CDR1 MGHRA and CDR2 YSYEKL. CDR3 size: 14 residues. Trimming pared 3 bases from V and 4 bases from J, leaving 12 bases between. CDR3 sequence reads: CASSHPGWGTEAFF. The CDR3 DNA sequence: TGCGCCAGCAGCCACCCAGGGTGGGGCACTGAAGCTTTCTTT.

The V gene is TRBV12-5, the J gene TRBJ2-2, with TRBD2 identical over 14 bases. Germline CDR1 is LGHNT and CDR2 is FRNRAP. The CDR3 has 17 residues. V shed 5 bases and J 1 base; nucleotides not matched to a gene: 3. CDR3 sequence: CASGPGTSGRNTGELFF. CDR3 coding DNA: TGTGCTAGTGGTCCCGGGACTAGCGGGAGGAACACCGGGGAGCTGTTTTTT. The whole variable domain, remainder taken from reference TRBV12-5 and TRBJ2-2, is DARVTQTPRHKVTEMGQEVTMRCQPILGHNTVFWYRQTMMQGLELLAYFRNRAPLDDSGMPKDRFSAEMPDATLATLKIQPSEPRDSAVYFCASGPGTSGRNTGELFFGEGSRLTVL.

This rearrangement joins TRBV24-1 to TRBJ2-3; maybe TRBD1 (6 bases). V was clipped by 3 bases and J by 1 base, with 7 bases between them. The CDR3 consists of 14 residues. Germline V gives CDR1 KGHDR, CDR2 SFDVKD. The CDR3 protein is CATSDRTGTDTQYF. DNA for the CDR3: TGTGCCACCAGTGATCGGACAGGCACAGATACGCAGTATTTT.

The V gene is TRBV28, the J gene TRBJ2-7; D remains unclear. V lost 6 bases and J 4 bases, leaving 10 bases between the germline ends. This CDR3 comprises 12 residues. Germline V gene lookup returns CDR1 MDHEN and CDR2 SYDVKM. The CDR3 reads CASSRAKYEQYF. The CDR3 DNA follows: TGTGCCAGCAGCCGGGCGAAATACGAGCAGTACTTC.

This clone was seen a single time. The rearrangement joins TRBV7-8 to TRBJ2-5; 7 nucleotides match TRBD1. Germline V lookup: CDR1 SGHVS, CDR2 FQNEAQ. V lost 5 bases to trimming and J lost 2 bases; unmatched junction nucleotides: 5. The CDR3 is made up of 14 amino acids. CDR3 sequence: CASSTRQGQETQYF. In nucleotides, the CDR3 is TGTGCCAGCAGCACAAGACAGGGACAAGAGACCCAGTACTTC. Supplemented by reference TRBV7-8 and TRBJ2-5, the full variable domain reads GAGVSQSPRYKVAKRGQDVALRCDPISGHVSLFWYQQALGQGPEFLTYFQNEAQLDKSGLPSDRFFAERPEGSVSTLKIQRTQQEDSAVYLCASSTRQGQETQYFGPGTRLLVL.

The chain links TRBV6-2 or TRBV6-3 to TRBJ2-2; D ambiguous. CDR3 size: 15 residues. Looked up from germline, CDR1 is MNHEY and CDR2 is SVGEGT. Trimming left V 2 bases short and J 2 bases short, with 9 bases between. Written as DNA, the CDR3 is TGTGCCAGCAGTTACGGCTACATTAACACCGGGGAGCTGTTTTTT. Translation: CASSYGYINTGELFF.

The genes are TRBV12-3 or TRBV12-4 and TRBJ2-4, with TRBD1 matching 9 bases. The J segment lost 8 bases and the V segment lost 4 bases, leaving 3 bases of the junction unmatched. CDR3 length equals 13 residues. CDR3 coding DNA: TGTGCCAGCAGTTGGGACAGGGAGTACATTCAGTACTTC. Translated: CASSWDREYIQYF.

This chain joins TRBV30 and TRBJ2-7, with D unclear. Trimming pared 1 base from V and 3 bases from J, leaving 7 bases between. CDR3 length: 12 amino acids. Germline V gene data show CDR1 as GTSNPN and CDR2 as SVGIG (reference sequence). The CDR3 region is CAWSEESYEQYF. In nucleotides, the CDR3 is TGTGCCTGGAGTGAGGAGAGCTACGAGCAGTACTTC.